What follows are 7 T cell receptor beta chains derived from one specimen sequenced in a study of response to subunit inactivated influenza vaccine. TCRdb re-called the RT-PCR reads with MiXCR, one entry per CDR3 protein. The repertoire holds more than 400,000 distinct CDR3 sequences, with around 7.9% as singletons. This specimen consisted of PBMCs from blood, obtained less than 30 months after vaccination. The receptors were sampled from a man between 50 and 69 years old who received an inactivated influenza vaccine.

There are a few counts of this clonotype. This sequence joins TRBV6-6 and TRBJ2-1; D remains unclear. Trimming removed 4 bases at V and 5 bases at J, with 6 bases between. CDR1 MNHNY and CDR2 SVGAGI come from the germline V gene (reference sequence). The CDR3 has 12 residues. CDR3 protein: CASSFEDNEQFF. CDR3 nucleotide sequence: TGTGCCAGCAGTTTCGAGGACAATGAGCAGTTCTTC.

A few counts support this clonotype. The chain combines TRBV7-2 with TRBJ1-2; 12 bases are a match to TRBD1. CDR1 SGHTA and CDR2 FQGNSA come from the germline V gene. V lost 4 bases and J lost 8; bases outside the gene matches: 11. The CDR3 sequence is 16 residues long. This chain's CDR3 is CASSSFPGQGARGYTF. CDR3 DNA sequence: TGTGCCAGCAGCTCATTCCCGGGACAGGGGGCGCGGGGCTACACCTTC.

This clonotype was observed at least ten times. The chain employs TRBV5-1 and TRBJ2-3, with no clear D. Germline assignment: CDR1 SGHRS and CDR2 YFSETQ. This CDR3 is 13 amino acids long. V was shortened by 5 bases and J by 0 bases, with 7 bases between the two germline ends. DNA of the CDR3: TGCGCCAGCAGTAGCCCTAGCACAGATACGCAGTATTTT. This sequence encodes CASSSPSTDTQYF.

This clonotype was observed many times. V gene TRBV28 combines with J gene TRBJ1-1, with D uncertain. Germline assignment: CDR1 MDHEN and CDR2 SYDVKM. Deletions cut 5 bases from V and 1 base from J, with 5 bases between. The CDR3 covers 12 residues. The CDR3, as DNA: TGTGCCAGCAGTATACAGAACACTGAAGCTTTCTTT. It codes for CASSIQNTEAFF.

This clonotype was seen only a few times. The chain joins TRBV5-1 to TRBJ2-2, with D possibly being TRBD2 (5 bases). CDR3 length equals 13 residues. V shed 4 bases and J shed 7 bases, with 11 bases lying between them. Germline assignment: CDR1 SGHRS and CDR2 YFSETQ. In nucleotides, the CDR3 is TGCGCCAGCAGCCCGGGAAACCACGGGGAGCTGTTTTTT. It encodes CASSPGNHGELFF. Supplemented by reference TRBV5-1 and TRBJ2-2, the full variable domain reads KAGVTQTPRYLIKTRGQQVTLSCSPISGHRSVSWYQQTPGQGLQFLFEYFSETQRNKGNFPGRFSGRQFSNSRSEMNVSTLELGDSALYLCASSPGNHGELFFGEGSRLTVL.

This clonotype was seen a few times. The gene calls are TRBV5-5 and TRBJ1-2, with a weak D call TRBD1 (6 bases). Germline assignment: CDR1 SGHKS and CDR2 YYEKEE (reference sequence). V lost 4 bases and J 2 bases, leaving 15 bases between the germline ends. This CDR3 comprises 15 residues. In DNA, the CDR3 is TGTGCCAGCAGCCCCCCGGGGGGGCAGAACTATGGCTACACCTTC. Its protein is CASSPPGGQNYGYTF.

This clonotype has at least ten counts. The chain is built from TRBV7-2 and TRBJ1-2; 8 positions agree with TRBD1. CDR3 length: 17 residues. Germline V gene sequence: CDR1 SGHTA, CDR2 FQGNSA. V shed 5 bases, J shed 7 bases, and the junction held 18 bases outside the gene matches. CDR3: CASSPSGLQGVAGGYTF. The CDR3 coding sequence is TGTGCCAGCAGCCCCTCGGGCCTACAGGGGGTAGCGGGTGGCTACACCTTC.